The TCR beta chain described here comes from a study of sequential checkpoint blockade in melanoma. The CDR3 runs to 15 residues. Germline CDR1 is SGHDT and CDR2 is YYEEEE. Trimming removed 7 bases at V and 1 base at J, with 18 bases between. Specified treatment: randomized to nivolumab then ipilimumab (arm A) or the reverse (arm B). The repertoire was sequenced with immunoSEQ multiplex PCR; TCRdb's copy has only in-frame clones and lacks some. The sample lists around 12,000 clones, 70% to 85% occurring once. The J gene is TRBJ2-7, the V gene TRBV5-6; weak D call: TRBD1 (5 bases). The sequence was obtained from a human donor with melanoma. Sequencing was performed on CD8+ T cells sorted from blood (inferred from file names), taken from a patient given nivolumab and ipilimumab in sequence. In DNA form, the CDR3 reads TGTGCCAGCGCTTTTCAGGGAAGGGTTTCCTACGAGCAGTACGTC. Translating gives CASAFQGRVSYEQYV.